This record concerns one TCR beta chain sequence. The sample is drawn from a study of blood T cells in healthy people across ages. A sample-barcoded 5' primer and a J-beta primer mix were used in a second PCR of about 7 to 12 cycles. TCRdb reprocessed the 5' RACE reads with MiXCR, giving one entry per CDR3 protein. The sample includes roughly 2 million distinct CDR3 sequences, just under 50% seen only once; the top ten take more than 2%. CDR3 size: 11 residues. Germline V gene data show CDR1 as SQVTM and CDR2 as ANQGSEA. Sample: blood. The chain recombines TRBV29-1 with TRBJ2-1; D remains ambiguous. The J call may be incorrect, as the DNA end agrees better with TRBJ2-7. The receptor comes from a woman in her thirties or forties in good health. CDR3 amino acids: CSGALYNEQYF. CDR3 coding DNA: TGCAGCGGGGCTTTATACAATGAGCAGTACTTC.